This T cell receptor (beta chain) is from a study of T cells after yellow fever vaccination (dated by TCRdb to about 2019). General notes on the study: Libraries from fractions with low cell numbers were prepared with the SMART-Seq v4 Ultra Low Input RNA kit. To track T-cell clones before and after primary and booster YFV17D yellow fever vaccination, bulk TCR alpha and beta repertoires were sequenced longitudinally. Two healthy male donors made up the cohort, one aged 18 to 29 years and the other aged 30 to 39 years. Blood was collected at multiple timepoints before and after primary and secondary immunization, and bulk PBMC replicates and cell subsets were isolated.

Study-wide conclusions, independent of this receptor: Computational filtering was required because FACS-sorted repertoires could contain abundant contaminating clonotypes from the bulk population. A small share of clonotypes was detected in both CD4 and CD8 compartments, with the overlap likely arising from convergent recombination. The secondary T-cell response was weaker than the primary response but faster, peaking on day 5 instead of day 15. Only two donors were included in the study, so the extent to which the findings can be generalized is limited. Most clones expanded after primary vaccination (roughly 96% of CD4 and 70% to 90% of CD8) were re-detected after the booster, suggesting that broad memory maintenance occurred.

The sample's treatment or condition label, in plain terms: live attenuated yellow fever vaccine strain. PBMCs were isolated from peripheral blood using a standard Ficoll-Paque protocol. CD4 and CD8 T-cell fractions were isolated with Dynabeads CD4 and CD8 positive selection kits. TriZol was used to extract RNA from bulk PBMCs, CD4 and CD8 fractions, and dextramer-positive and dextramer-negative fractions. Synthesis of TCR cDNA relied on 5'RACE template switching, a step that introduced a universal primer site along with unique molecular identifiers. cDNA synthesis was primed from both the TCR alpha and TCR beta constant segments. Two PCR steps were used to amplify libraries, with sample barcodes and sequencing adapters being added in the second step. Sequencing of libraries was done on Illumina HiSeq 2500 (2x100 bp) or NovaSeq (2x150 bp). The authors' analysis ran thus. Demultiplexing of reads and collapsing into UMI consensus sequences were performed with MIGEC, and V(D)J alignment was carried out with MiXCR. Using edgeR on replicate PBMC samples, clonotypes were called vaccine-responding if FDR was below 0.01 and the log2 fold change was above 5 up to day 15. Each bulk clonotype received a CD4 or CD8 identity based on whether the sequenced CD4 or CD8 repertoire contained that clonotype at higher abundance. TCRdb ran its own pipeline on the public reads, namely fastp trimming at Q25 and MiXCR clone calling, and kept in-frame beta chains. Identical CDR3 proteins give one entry, which carries the most common genes and DNA. For this entry, the V and J calls and clone size follow TCRdb and not the study's own pipeline. Within this sample are roughly 150,000 distinct CDR3 sequences, with under 7.5% of them counted one time only. The top ten clones comprise 2.5% to 3% of the sample.

The table lists this clonotype with a few counts. Its antigen is not yet known. No much larger clone is present one base from it, and per-base qualities are unavailable. CDR3 length: 13 amino acids, cysteine to phenylalanine. Only the CDR3 DNA stays, 39 bases, in frame from base 1. Per the germline V gene, MNHEY is the CDR1 and SVGEGT is the CDR2. Deletion took 4 bases off V and 0 bases off J, with a span of 7 bases between the germline ends. The TCR sequence derives from a man aged 18-30 years who received the YFV17D yellow fever vaccine. The rearrangement combines TRBV6-2 or TRBV6-3 with TRBJ2-7; a weak D assignment points to TRBD1 (6 bases agree). This sample comprised CD4+ T cells sorted from PBMCs, obtained 5 days after the first yellow fever vaccination. The nucleotide sequence is TGTGCCAGCAGTTGGGACAACTCCTACGAGCAGTACTTC. Its protein product is CASSWDNSYEQYF.